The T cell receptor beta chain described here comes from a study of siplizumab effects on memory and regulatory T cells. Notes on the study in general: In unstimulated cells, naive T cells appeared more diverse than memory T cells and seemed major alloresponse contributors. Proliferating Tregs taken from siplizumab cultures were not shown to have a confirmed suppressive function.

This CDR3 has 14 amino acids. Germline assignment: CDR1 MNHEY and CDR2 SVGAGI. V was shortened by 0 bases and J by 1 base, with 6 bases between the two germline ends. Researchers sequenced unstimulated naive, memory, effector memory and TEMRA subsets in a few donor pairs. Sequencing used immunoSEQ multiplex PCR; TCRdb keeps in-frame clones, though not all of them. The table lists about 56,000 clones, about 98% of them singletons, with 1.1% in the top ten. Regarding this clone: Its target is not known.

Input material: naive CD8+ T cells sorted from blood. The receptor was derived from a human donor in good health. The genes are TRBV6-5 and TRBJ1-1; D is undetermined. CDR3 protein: CASSYSVQNTEAFF. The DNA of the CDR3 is TGTGCCAGCAGTTACTCGGTACAGAACACTGAAGCTTTCTTT.